A single sample gave rise to the 5 T cell receptor beta chains below, sequenced in a study of T cells after yellow fever vaccination. TCRdb re-analysed the 5' RACE reads in MiXCR, keeping a single row per CDR3 protein. The table lists a few hundred thousand distinct CDR3 sequences, about 19% of them singletons. The specimen comprised PBMCs, sampled 15 days after the yellow fever booster vaccination. These receptors came from a man aged 25-40 years who received the YFV17D yellow fever vaccine.

The chain combines TRBV20-1 with TRBJ1-5; D remains unclear. In germline, CDR1 is DFQATT, CDR2 SNEGSKA (reference sequence). With 0 bases removed from V and 7 bases from J, the gap between germline ends came to 10 bases. The length of the CDR3 is 13 residues. CDR3 DNA: TGCAGTGCTAGAGAGGTGCTTAACCAGCCCCAGCATTTT. Its translation is CSAREVLNQPQHF.

In this sample, this clonotype turned up a few times. This chain connects TRBV30 to TRBJ2-1; the D is unclear. The germline V gene has CDR1 GTSNPN and CDR2 SVGIG (reference sequence). This CDR3 has 12 amino acids. V lost 0 bases and J lost 7, with 7 bases in between. In nucleotides, the CDR3 is TGTGCCTGGAGTGTGGTAGGGAATGAGCAGTTCTTC. Amino acid sequence: CAWSVVGNEQFF.

This clonotype was picked up a small number of times. The chain employs TRBV14 and TRBJ2-2; D might be TRBD1 (5 bases). V was pared by 1 base and J by 0 bases, with 9 bases between. The CDR3 extends over 16 amino acids. The germline V gene has CDR1 SGHDN and CDR2 FVKESK. CDR3 in DNA: TGTGCCAGCAGCCAAGTGGGCAGGGCGAACACCGGGGAGCTGTTTTTT. Its translation is CASSQVGRANTGELFF.

The chain carries TRBV6-1 and TRBJ1-5; no clear D gene. The CDR3 covers 13 residues. The germline gives CDR1 MNHNS, CDR2 SASEGT. V was cut by 6 bases and J by 7 bases, with 13 bases left in between. CDR3 bases: TGTGCCAGCAGCTCCACGGTCGGCCAGCCCCAGCATTTT. This gives the protein CASSSTVGQPQHF.

This chain links TRBV5-1 with TRBJ2-1, with TRBD2 matching over 10 bases. V shed 5 bases, J shed 0 bases, and the junction held 5 bases outside the gene matches. CDR3 length equals 16 residues. Germline assignment: CDR1 SGHRS and CDR2 YFSETQ. The CDR3 region is CASRNSSGSSYNEQFF. The CDR3 DNA reads TGCGCCAGCAGAAACTCTAGCGGGAGCTCCTACAATGAGCAGTTCTTC.